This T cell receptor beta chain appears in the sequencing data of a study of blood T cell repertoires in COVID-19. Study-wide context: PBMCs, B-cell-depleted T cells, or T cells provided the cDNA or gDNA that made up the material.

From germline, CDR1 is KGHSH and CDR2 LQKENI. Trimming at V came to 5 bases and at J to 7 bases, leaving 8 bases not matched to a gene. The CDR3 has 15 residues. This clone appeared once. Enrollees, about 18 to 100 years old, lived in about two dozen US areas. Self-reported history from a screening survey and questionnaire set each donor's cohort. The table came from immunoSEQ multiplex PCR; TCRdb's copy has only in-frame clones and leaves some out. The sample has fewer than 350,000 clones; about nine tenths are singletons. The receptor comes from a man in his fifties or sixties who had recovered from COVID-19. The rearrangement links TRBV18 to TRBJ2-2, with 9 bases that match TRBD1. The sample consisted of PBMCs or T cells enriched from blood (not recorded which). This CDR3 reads CASSSGTGSVGELFF. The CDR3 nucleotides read TGTGCCAGCTCATCCGGGACAGGGTCGGTCGGGGAGCTGTTTTTT.